A selection of T cell receptor beta chains follows, all from one sample in a study of response to subunit inactivated influenza vaccine. Each CDR3 protein is one row after TCRdb ran MiXCR on the RT-PCR reads. The table lists roughly 790,000 distinct CDR3 sequences, approximately 22% of them singletons. Sequencing was performed on PBMCs from blood, taken roughly 5 days after vaccination. Source of these receptors: a man aged 45-65 years who received an inactivated influenza vaccine. CDR3s include the opening cysteine and the closing phenylalanine or tryptophan. The order of the fields is D gene, clone size, J gene, V gene, CDR3 DNA, CDR3 protein. D genes are given only for firm matches. For some rows the clone size is stated as once, few or many, or as a class when expanded; others skip it.

D: .; size: few; J: TRBJ2-3; V: TRBV7-2; DNA: TGTGCCAGCAGCTTAGTGGTCAAACCGAATACGCAGTATTTT; CDR3: CASSLVVKPNTQYF
D: TRBD2; size: few; J: TRBJ2-1; V: TRBV25-1; DNA: TGTGCCAGCAGTCCGGGGACTAGCGTGGATGAGCAGTTCTTC; CDR3: CASSPGTSVDEQFF
D: .; size: .; J: TRBJ2-3; V: TRBV15; DNA: TGTGCCACCAGCCCCGACACAGATACGCAGTATTTT; CDR3: CATSPDTDTQYF
D: .; size: many; J: TRBJ1-6; V: TRBV7-2; DNA: TGTGCCAGCAGCTTAAAGGGAGGGAATTCACCCCTCCACTTT; CDR3: CASSLKGGNSPLHF
D: .; size: once; J: TRBJ2-1; V: TRBV21-1; DNA: TGTGCCAGCAGCAAATCCGGCGGGGACTCCTACAATGAGCAGTTCTTC; CDR3: CASSKSGGDSYNEQFF
D: TRBD2; size: few; J: TRBJ2-3; V: TRBV7-6; DNA: TGTGCCAGCAGCCCCTCCTTGACTAGCGGGAGGGCCGGTACGCAGTATTTT; CDR3: CASSPSLTSGRAGTQYF
D: TRBD1; size: few; J: TRBJ1-1; V: TRBV5-1; DNA: TGCGCCAGCAGCTTGATGGGACAGGGATTAGACACTGAAGCTTTCTTT; CDR3: CASSLMGQGLDTEAFF
D: TRBD1; size: .; J: TRBJ1-2; V: TRBV30; DNA: TGTGCCTGGAGTGGGGGACAGACTAACCTCTATGGCTACACCTTC; CDR3: CAWSGGQTNLYGYTF
D: .; size: .; J: TRBJ2-1; V: TRBV5-1; DNA: TGCGCCAGCAGCTTGGCCGGGGAAGAGCAGTTCTTC; CDR3: CASSLAGEEQFF
D: .; size: .; J: TRBJ2-2; V: TRBV7-6; DNA: TGTGCCAGCAGCTTGAGGAACGGGTTACACACCGGGGAGCTGTTTTTT; CDR3: CASSLRNGLHTGELFF
D: TRBD2; size: many; J: TRBJ2-7; V: TRBV6-2/TRBV6-3; DNA: TGTGCCAGCAGTTCTAGCGGGAGGGCAGTCTACGAGCAGTACTTC; CDR3: CASSSSGRAVYEQYF
D: TRBD1; size: .; J: TRBJ1-1; V: TRBV20-1; DNA: TGCAGTGCTAGGGACAGGGAGAAGATCAACACTGAAGCTTTCTTT; CDR3: CSARDREKINTEAFF
D: .; size: many; J: TRBJ1-5; V: TRBV20-1; DNA: TGCAGTGCTAGAGTCGGCAATTCCAATCAGCCCCAGCATTTT; CDR3: CSARVGNSNQPQHF
D: TRBD1; size: few; J: TRBJ1-2; V: TRBV2; DNA: TGTGCCAGCATGGGGACAGGGATTGCCTATGGCTACACCTTC; CDR3: CASMGTGIAYGYTF
D: TRBD2; size: .; J: TRBJ2-3; V: TRBV29-1; DNA: TGCAGCGTACAGAGGATGGGACTAGCGGGGAGGGATACGCAGTATTTT; CDR3: CSVQRMGLAGRDTQYF
D: .; size: .; J: TRBJ1-2; V: TRBV20-1; DNA: TGCAGTGCTAGAGACCCGACAGGTCCTGGGTATGGCTACACCTTC; CDR3: CSARDPTGPGYGYTF
D: .; size: .; J: TRBJ2-1; V: TRBV18; DNA: TGTGCCAGCTCAATTTCCACCGCCCCTTGGGGCAATGAGCAGTTCTTC; CDR3: CASSISTAPWGNEQFF
D: .; size: .; J: TRBJ2-1; V: TRBV20-1; DNA: TGCAGTGCTACCGCGGTGGTTGATGAGCAGTTCTTC; CDR3: CSATAVVDEQFF
D: TRBD2; size: .; J: TRBJ2-5; V: TRBV7-2; DNA: TGTGCCAGCAGCCCCGGGACTAGCCACCCAGAGACCCAGTACTTC; CDR3: CASSPGTSHPETQYF
D: .; size: .; J: TRBJ1-2; V: TRBV5-1; DNA: TGCGCCAGCAGTCCGGGACGGCTTTATGGCTACACCTTC; CDR3: CASSPGRLYGYTF
D: .; size: .; J: TRBJ1-2; V: TRBV12-3/TRBV12-4; DNA: TGTGCCAGCAGACTCAGGGAGGGTGGCTACACCTTC; CDR3: CASRLREGGYTF
D: .; size: few; J: TRBJ2-3; V: TRBV20-1; DNA: TGCAGTGCTAGAGACCCGACATCAGGGTGGGATACGCAGTATTTT; CDR3: CSARDPTSGWDTQYF
D: TRBD1; size: few; J: TRBJ1-2; V: TRBV12-3/TRBV12-4; DNA: TGTGCCAGCAGTTTAGGGGGACAGGGGGGCCCTCGCGATGGCTACACCTTC; CDR3: CASSLGGQGGPRDGYTF
D: .; size: few; J: TRBJ1-2; V: TRBV20-1; DNA: TGCAGTGTTAGGGAGCCTCGCTATGGCTACACCTTC; CDR3: CSVREPRYGYTF